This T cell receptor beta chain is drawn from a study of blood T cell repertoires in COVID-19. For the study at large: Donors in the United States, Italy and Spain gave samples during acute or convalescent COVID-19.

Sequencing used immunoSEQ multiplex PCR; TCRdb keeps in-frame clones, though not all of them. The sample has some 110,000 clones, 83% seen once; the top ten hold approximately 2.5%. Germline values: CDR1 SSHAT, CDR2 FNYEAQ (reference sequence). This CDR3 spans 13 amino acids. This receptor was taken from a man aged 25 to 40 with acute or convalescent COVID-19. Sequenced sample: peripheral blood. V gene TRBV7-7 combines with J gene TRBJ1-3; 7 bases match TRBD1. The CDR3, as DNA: TGTGCTACATCAGGGGGTTTAGGAAACACCATATATTTT. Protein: CATSGGLGNTIYF. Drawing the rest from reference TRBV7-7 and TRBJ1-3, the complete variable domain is GAGVSQSPRYKVTKRGQDVTLRCDPISSHATLYWYQQALGQGPEFLTYFNYEAQPDKSGLPSDRFSAERPEGSISTLTIQRTEQRDSAMYRCATSGGLGNTIYFGEGSWLTVV.